This is a list of T cell receptor beta chains from one sample in a study of response to subunit inactivated influenza vaccine. MiXCR, run by TCRdb on the RT-PCR reads, gives a single entry per CDR3 protein. The repertoire holds 710,000 or so distinct CDR3 sequences, with around a sixth as singletons. This specimen was PBMCs from blood, taken less than 13 days after vaccination. Source of these receptors: a man in his fifties or sixties who received an inactivated influenza vaccine. CDR3s include the opening cysteine and the closing phenylalanine or tryptophan. The D gene is left open where the match is weak. Where a row states a size, it is once, few, many or the class of an expanded clone; other rows omit it.

d_call | j_call | v_call | clone_size | cdr3_aa | cdr3_nt
NA | TRBJ1-1 | TRBV12-3/TRBV12-4 | few | CASSLVSRASAEAFF | TGTGCCAGCAGTTTAGTATCCAGGGCGAGCGCTGAAGCTTTCTTT
NA | TRBJ2-5 | TRBV4-2 | NA | CASSQGSRGGSGTQYF | TGTGCCAGCAGCCAAGGGTCCAGGGGTGGATCGGGGACCCAGTACTTC
NA | TRBJ2-2 | TRBV7-2 | few | CASSLVSGYGTGELFF | TGTGCCAGCAGCTTAGTGTCCGGGTATGGCACCGGGGAGCTGTTTTTT
TRBD2 | TRBJ2-3 | TRBV20-1 | NA | CSATPRDYLADTQYF | TGCAGTGCCACCCCCCGGGACTATCTAGCAGATACGCAGTATTTT
NA | TRBJ1-3 | TRBV7-2 | many | CASRPRGGGNTIYF | TGTGCCAGCAGACCCAGGGGAGGCGGAAACACCATATATTTT
NA | TRBJ1-1 | TRBV5-1 | few | CASGLGGENTEAFF | TGCGCCAGCGGCCTGGGGGGAGAGAACACTGAAGCTTTCTTT
TRBD2 | TRBJ2-5 | TRBV27 | few | CASSLRSGGSQETQYF | TGTGCCAGCAGTTTAAGGAGCGGGGGGTCCCAAGAGACCCAGTACTTC
TRBD2 | TRBJ2-1 | TRBV6-1 | few | CASDSGGHNEQFF | TGTGCCAGCGATAGCGGGGGACACAATGAGCAGTTCTTC
NA | TRBJ2-1 | TRBV7-9 | many | CASSLEGGTYNEQFF | TGCGCCAGCAGCTTGGAGGGCGGGACCTACAATGAGCAGTTCTTC
TRBD1 | TRBJ1-5 | TRBV30 | NA | CAWSRGQNQPQHF | TGTGCCTGGAGCCGGGGACAGAATCAGCCCCAGCATTTT
NA | TRBJ2-1 | TRBV7-2 | NA | CASSLDGGSSYNEQFF | TGTGCCAGCAGCTTAGATGGGGGGAGCTCCTACAATGAGCAGTTCTTC
TRBD1 | TRBJ2-1 | TRBV29-1 | NA | CSVEGVTGLF | TGCAGCGTTGAAGGGGTGACAGGGCTCTTC
TRBD2 | TRBJ2-7 | TRBV28 | NA | CASSLGWRGGRRDYEQYF | TGTGCCAGCAGTTTGGGGTGGCGGGGGGGTCGTCGGGACTACGAGCAGTACTTC
TRBD2 | TRBJ2-5 | TRBV20-1 | few | CSARVASGNWETQYF | TGCAGTGCTAGAGTAGCTAGCGGGAATTGGGAGACCCAGTACTTC
NA | TRBJ2-3 | TRBV12-3/TRBV12-4 | NA | CASSPIRQPSSTDTQYF | TGTGCCAGCAGTCCCATCAGACAGCCATCTAGCACAGATACGCAGTATTTT
NA | TRBJ1-2 | TRBV11-2 | many | CASSLVKGRTYGYTF | TGTGCCAGCAGCTTGGTTAAAGGGCGAACCTATGGCTACACCTTC
NA | TRBJ2-7 | TRBV3-1 | many | CASSADSYEQYF | TGTGCCAGCAGCGCGGACAGCTACGAGCAGTACTTC
NA | TRBJ2-7 | TRBV15 | NA | CATSRERPGTYEQYF | TGTGCCACCAGCAGAGAAAGGCCAGGGACCTACGAGCAGTACTTC
TRBD2 | TRBJ2-3 | TRBV12-3/TRBV12-4 | few | CASSLSAGGGDTQYF | TGTGCCAGCAGTTTATCTGCGGGGGGGGGAGATACGCAGTATTTT
NA | TRBJ1-3 | TRBV3-1 | few | CASSQAVLSGNTIYF | TGTGCCAGCAGCCAAGCAGTCCTCTCTGGAAACACCATATATTTT
NA | TRBJ2-7 | TRBV7-2 | NA | CASSSRTGYEQYF | TGTGCCAGCAGCTCCCGGACGGGGTACGAGCAGTACTTC
NA | TRBJ1-1 | TRBV6-2/TRBV6-3 | NA | CASSRGGRTEAFF | TGTGCCAGCAGCCGGGGAGGGCGCACTGAAGCTTTCTTT
NA | TRBJ2-7 | TRBV20-1 | NA | CSARPEVYEQYF | TGCAGTGCGCGACCAGAGGTCTACGAGCAGTACTTC
NA | TRBJ2-1 | TRBV20-1 | few | CSARWGGSSSYNEQFF | TGCAGTGCTAGATGGGGAGGCTCCAGCTCCTACAATGAGCAGTTCTTC
TRBD1 | TRBJ2-1 | TRBV20-1 | NA | CSAMDRGIANEQFF | TGCAGTGCTATGGACAGGGGTATTGCCAATGAGCAGTTCTTC
TRBD2 | TRBJ2-1 | TRBV6-2/TRBV6-3 | many | CASSLTSGRGNEQFF | TGTGCCAGCAGCTTGACTAGCGGGAGGGGGAATGAGCAGTTCTTC
TRBD2 | TRBJ2-3 | TRBV3-1 | few | CASSQEGLAYTQYF | TGTGCCAGCAGCCAAGAGGGACTAGCCTATACGCAGTATTTT
TRBD1 | TRBJ2-1 | TRBV18 | NA | CASSLYRGNEQFF | TGTGCCAGCTCTCTGTACAGGGGTAATGAGCAGTTCTTC
NA | TRBJ1-2 | TRBV7-8 | NA | CASSLSLGTGYTF | TGTGCCAGCAGCTTATCCCTAGGAACTGGCTACACCTTC
NA | TRBJ2-7 | TRBV5-1 | NA | CASSLKLGLSYEQYF | TGCGCCAGCAGCTTGAAGTTGGGACTCTCCTACGAGCAGTACTTC
TRBD1 | TRBJ1-1 | TRBV2 | NA | CASSQQGSLSEAFF | TGTGCCAGCAGCCAACAGGGGTCTCTTTCTGAAGCTTTCTTT
NA | TRBJ2-1 | TRBV12-3/TRBV12-4 | NA | CASSLKNEQFF | TGTGCCAGCAGTCTTAAAAATGAGCAGTTCTTC
TRBD2 | TRBJ2-1 | TRBV24-1 | NA | CATSDLLAGGNEQFF | TGTGCCACCAGTGATTTACTAGCGGGGGGGAATGAGCAGTTCTTC
TRBD1 | TRBJ1-2 | TRBV29-1 | NA | CSAVGTGDGYTF | TGCAGCGCTGTTGGGACAGGGGATGGCTACACCTTC
NA | TRBJ2-5 | TRBV5-1 | NA | CASSILLDSQETQYF | TGCGCCAGCAGCATACTTCTTGACTCACAAGAGACCCAGTACTTC
TRBD2 | TRBJ2-2 | TRBV15 | NA | CATSRVLAGGPRTGELFF | TGTGCCACCAGCAGAGTTCTAGCGGGAGGGCCTCGTACCGGGGAGCTGTTTTTT
NA | TRBJ2-2 | TRBV4-3 | few | CASSQEGRPTGELFF | TGCGCCAGCAGCCAAGAGGGACGGCCTACCGGGGAGCTGTTTTTT
TRBD2 | TRBJ2-1 | TRBV6-1 | few | CASRPGGLAGVEQFF | TGTGCCAGCAGGCCCGGGGGACTAGCGGGAGTAGAGCAGTTCTTC
NA | TRBJ1-2 | TRBV24-1 | few | CATSDFSGSGYTF | TGTGCCACCAGTGATTTTTCCGGGAGTGGCTACACCTTC
NA | TRBJ1-5 | TRBV20-1 | NA | CSARRTVEGQPQHF | TGCAGTGCTCGTCGGACAGTGGAAGGTCAGCCCCAGCATTTT
TRBD2 | TRBJ2-7 | TRBV6-2/TRBV6-3 | NA | CASSYGGGDPYEQYF | TGTGCCAGCAGTTACGGCGGGGGGGATCCTTACGAGCAGTACTTC
NA | TRBJ1-5 | TRBV7-9 | many | CASSLEGGQPQHF | TGCGCCAGCAGCTTGGAAGGGGGTCAGCCCCAGCATTTT
NA | TRBJ2-3 | TRBV7-4 | few | CASTIRGTELTDTQYF | TGTGCCAGCACAATTAGGGGAACAGAACTCACAGATACGCAGTATTTT
NA | TRBJ2-7 | TRBV4-3 | NA | CASSPSGAIYEQYF | TGCGCCAGCAGCCCGTCTGGGGCGATCTACGAGCAGTACTTC
TRBD1 | TRBJ1-2 | TRBV2 | NA | CASRYTGVSYGYTF | TGTGCCAGCAGGTACACAGGGGTTTCCTATGGCTACACCTTC
NA | TRBJ2-7 | TRBV10-3 | NA | CAISENLEATYEQYF | TGTGCCATCAGTGAGAACCTAGAAGCGACCTACGAGCAGTACTTC
NA | TRBJ1-3 | TRBV2 | NA | CASSGDGAHTRDTIYF | TGTGCCAGCAGTGGTGACGGGGCCCACACGCGGGACACCATATATTTT
TRBD1 | TRBJ2-2 | TRBV5-6 | few | CASSQDRSNTGELFF | TGTGCCAGCAGCCAGGACAGGAGTAACACCGGGGAGCTGTTTTTT
TRBD1 | TRBJ2-1 | TRBV29-1 | NA | CSVDRPGGSYNEQFF | TGCAGCGTTGACCGCCCAGGGGGCTCCTACAATGAGCAGTTCTTC
NA | TRBJ2-7 | TRBV5-1 | NA | CTSSFSSGYEQYF | TGCACCAGCAGCTTTTCGAGCGGTTACGAGCAGTACTTC
NA | TRBJ2-1 | TRBV12-3/TRBV12-4 | NA | CASSPPRAGPLNEQFF | TGTGCCAGCAGTCCACCCCGTGCGGGACCGTTAAATGAGCAGTTCTTC
TRBD2 | TRBJ2-3 | TRBV4-1 | NA | CASSQGRLAGVRDTQYF | TGCGCCAGCAGCCAAGGGCGACTAGCGGGAGTGAGAGATACGCAGTATTTT
NA | TRBJ1-2 | TRBV6-6 | NA | CASSGGAYGYTF | TGTGCCAGCTCGGGAGGGGCCTATGGCTACACCTTC
TRBD1 | TRBJ1-2 | TRBV20-1 | few | CSARQGAGYGYTF | TGCAGTGCTAGACAGGGGGCGGGCTATGGCTACACCTTC
NA | TRBJ2-3 | TRBV27 | many | CASSLRGTPTDTQYF | TGTGCCAGCAGTTTAAGGGGGACCCCAACAGATACGCAGTATTTT
NA | TRBJ1-5 | TRBV6-2/TRBV6-3 | few | CASMAWGRNQPQHF | TGTGCCAGCATGGCCTGGGGGAGAAATCAGCCCCAGCATTTT
TRBD1 | TRBJ2-7 | TRBV20-1 | NA | CSAQGQGVGEQYF | TGCAGTGCTCAGGGACAGGGTGTCGGCGAGCAGTACTTC
TRBD2 | TRBJ2-1 | TRBV30 | NA | CAWVFSGGAWYNEQFF | TGTGCCTGGGTTTTTAGCGGGGGGGCTTGGTACAATGAGCAGTTCTTC
TRBD1 | TRBJ2-3 | TRBV29-1 | NA | CSVAGTGGSTQYF | TGCAGCGTCGCCGGGACAGGGGGAAGTACGCAGTATTTT